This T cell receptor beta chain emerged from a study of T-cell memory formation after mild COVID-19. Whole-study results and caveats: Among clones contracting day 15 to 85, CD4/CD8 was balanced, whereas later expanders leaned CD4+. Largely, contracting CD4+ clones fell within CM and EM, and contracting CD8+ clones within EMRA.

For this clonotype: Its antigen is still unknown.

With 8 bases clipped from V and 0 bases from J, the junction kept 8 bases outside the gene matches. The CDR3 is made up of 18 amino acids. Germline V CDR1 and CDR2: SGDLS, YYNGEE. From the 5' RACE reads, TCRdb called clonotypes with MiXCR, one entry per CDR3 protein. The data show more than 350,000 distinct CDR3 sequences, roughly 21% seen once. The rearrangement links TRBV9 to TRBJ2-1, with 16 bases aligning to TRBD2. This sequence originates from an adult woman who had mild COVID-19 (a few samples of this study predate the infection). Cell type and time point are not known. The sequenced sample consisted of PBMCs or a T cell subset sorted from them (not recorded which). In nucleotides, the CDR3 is TGTGCCAGTAATGGGGGACTAGCGGGAGGGAGCTCCTACAATGAGCAGTTCTTC. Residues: CASNGGLAGGSSYNEQFF.